This T cell receptor beta chain was sequenced for a study of monozygotic twins with inflammatory bowel disease. TCRdb derives one entry per CDR3 protein from the 5' RACE reads, leaving out DNA. The sample's table shows tens of thousands of distinct CDR3 sequences. Specimen: blood. This TCR came from a human donor with ulcerative colitis or Crohn's disease, or a healthy co-twin of an affected twin (not recorded which).

The CDR3 here is CASSLASTEAFF. This chain connects TRBV7-2 to TRBJ1-1. CDR1 is SGHTA and CDR2 is FQGNSA in the germline V gene. The CDR3 contains 12 residues.